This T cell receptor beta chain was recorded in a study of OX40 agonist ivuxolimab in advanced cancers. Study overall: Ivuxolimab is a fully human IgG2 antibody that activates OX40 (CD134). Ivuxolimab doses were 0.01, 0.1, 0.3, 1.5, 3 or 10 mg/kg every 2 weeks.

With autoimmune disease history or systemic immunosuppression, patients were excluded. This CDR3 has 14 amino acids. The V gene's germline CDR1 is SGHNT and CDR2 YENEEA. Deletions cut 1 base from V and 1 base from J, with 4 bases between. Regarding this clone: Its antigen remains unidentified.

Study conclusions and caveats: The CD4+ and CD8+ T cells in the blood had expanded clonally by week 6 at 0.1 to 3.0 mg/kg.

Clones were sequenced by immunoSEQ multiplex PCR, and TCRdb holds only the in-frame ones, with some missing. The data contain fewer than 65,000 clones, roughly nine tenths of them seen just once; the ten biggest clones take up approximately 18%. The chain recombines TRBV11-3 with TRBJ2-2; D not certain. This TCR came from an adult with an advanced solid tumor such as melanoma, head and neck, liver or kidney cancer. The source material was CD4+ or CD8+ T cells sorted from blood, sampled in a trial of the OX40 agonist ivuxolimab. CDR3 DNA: TGTGCCAGCAGCTTAGCAGAGAACACCGGGGAGCTGTTTTTT. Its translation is CASSLAENTGELFF. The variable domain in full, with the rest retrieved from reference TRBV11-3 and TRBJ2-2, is EAGVVQSPRYKIIEKKQPVAFWCNPISGHNTLYWYLQNLGQGPELLIRYENEEAVDDSQLPKDRFSAERLKGVDSTLKIQPAELGDSAVYLCASSLAENTGELFFGEGSRLTVL.